This TCR beta chain was retrieved from a study of response to subunit inactivated influenza vaccine. Overall study findings and caveats: The authors put forward the suggestion that each seasonal influenza vaccination may bring in only a limited number of new T cells.

TCRdb redid the calling of the RT-PCR reads with MiXCR, one entry per CDR3 protein. Of 650,000 to 850,000 distinct CDR3 sequences listed, approximately 15% are singletons. This clonotype was detected ten times or more. Its specificity is not known. V shed 0 bases and J 8 bases; nucleotides not matched to a gene: 7. Germline V gives CDR1 SGHTA, CDR2 FQGTGA. CDR3 size: 15 residues. The chain employs TRBV7-3 and TRBJ2-1; TRBD1 aligns across 7 bases. Sequences were derived from PBMCs from blood, sampled around 14 days before vaccination. This TCR came from a man over 45 who received an inactivated influenza vaccine. The CDR3 region has the DNA TGTGCCAGCAGCTTAACGGGACAGTCTACCGATGAGCAGTTCTTC. It yields the protein CASSLTGQSTDEQFF.